These 2 T cell receptor beta chains were sequenced from one sample in a study of T cells in tuberculosis. Here immunoSEQ multiplex PCR was the method, and the copy in TCRdb shows in-frame clones only, minus some. The sample consists of 54,000 or so clones, about 86% of them appearing once. After thawing and overnight rest, PBMC were stained with GMM-loaded CD1B tetramer, viability dye and anti-CD3 for sorting. CD1B tetramers were loaded with Rhodococcus equi-derived C32 glucose monomycolate. Sequencing input: CD1b-GMM tetramer-negative cells sorted from PBMCs. All receptors come from an adult woman with latent tuberculosis.

Concerning this clone: At one end, the junction sequence differs from germline, possibly due to a read error. The chain recombines TRBV6-5 with TRBJ2-7; 8 nucleotides agree with TRBD2. The CDR3 contains 13 residues. The germline CDR1 and CDR2 sequences are MNHEY and SVGAGI. CDR3 nucleotides: TGTGCCAGCAGTCACTCGGGAGGGTACGAGCAGTACTTC. Its translation: CASSHSGGYEQYF.

V gene TRBV2 combines with J gene TRBJ2-3; weak D call: TRBD2 (5 bases). This CDR3 contains 16 residues. V was trimmed by 6 bases and J by 0 bases, leaving 16 bases between them. Germline V CDR1 and CDR2: SNHLY, FYNNEI. CDR3 residues: CASSPRLSPSTDTQYF. DNA of the CDR3: TGTGCCAGCAGCCCTAGACTATCCCCCAGCACAGATACGCAGTATTTT.